These 28 T cell receptor beta chains came from one sample sequenced in a study of blood T cells in healthy people across ages. Alongside a J-beta primer mix, a sample-barcoded 5' primer served in a second PCR lasting about 7 to 12 cycles. TCRdb processed the 5' RACE reads anew with MiXCR; each CDR3 protein has one entry. The sample yields around 1.5 million distinct CDR3 sequences, roughly 30% seen once. Sample: blood. These TCRs come from a woman aged 25 to 39 in good health.

This rearrangement joins TRBV29-1 to TRBJ1-4, with a possible D match to TRBD1 (5 bases). Germline-derived CDR1 and CDR2 are SQVTM and ANQGSEA. V lost 7 bases and J lost 2, with 5 bases in between. This CDR3 spans 11 amino acids. The CDR3 spells CSGQTNEKLFF. Here the CDR3 DNA reads TGCAGCGGACAGACTAATGAAAAACTGTTTTTT.

The chain couples TRBV28 to TRBJ1-5; D is undetermined. Germline-derived CDR1 and CDR2 are MDHEN and SYDVKM. Between the trimmed V and J ends, which lost 6 bases and 0 bases, there was a span of 12 bases. The length of the CDR3 is 15 residues. The CDR3 here is CASRHSAYSNQPQHF. The CDR3 nucleotides are TGTGCCAGCAGGCATTCGGCGTATAGCAATCAGCCCCAGCATTTT.

There are a few counts of this clonotype. The rearrangement uses TRBV7-8 and TRBJ2-3, with 10 nucleotides matching TRBD2. CDR1 SGHVS and CDR2 FQNEAQ come from the germline V gene. This CDR3 contains 18 residues. Trimming took 3 bases from V and 2 from J; bases not matched to a gene: 11. The CDR3 DNA follows: TGTGCCAGCAGCTTCGAAGATAGCGGGAGGCCATACACAGATACGCAGTATTTT. This codes for CASSFEDSGRPYTDTQYF.

The J gene is TRBJ2-7, the V gene TRBV20-1, with 11 nucleotides matching TRBD2. The CDR3 has 15 residues. V dropped 6 bases and J dropped 1; count of bases not matched to a gene: 8. Looked up from germline, CDR1 is DFQATT and CDR2 is SNEGSKA (reference sequence). The CDR3 sequence: CSARRTSGLSYEQYF. The CDR3 nucleotides are TGCAGTGCCCGGCGGACTAGCGGGCTATCCTACGAGCAGTACTTC.

Only one count was recorded for this clonotype. The genes are TRBV15 and TRBJ2-7; 9 positions agree with TRBD1. Germline loops: CDR1 LNHNV, CDR2 YYDKDF (reference sequence). The CDR3 has 18 amino acids. After removal of 3 bases from V and 3 bases from J, the junction contained 15 bases not matched to a gene. The CDR3 DNA follows: TGTGCCACCAGCAGGATACATGCCGGGACAGGGCAGGACTACGAGCAGTACTTC. Its translation is CATSRIHAGTGQDYEQYF.

The V call is TRBV5-4, the J call TRBJ2-4; weak D call: TRBD2 (6 bases). In germline, CDR1 is SGHNT, CDR2 YYREEE (reference sequence). The CDR3 sequence is 14 residues long. V lost 3 bases and J lost 8, with 15 bases in between. The chain's CDR3 is CASSSSASEHIQYF. The CDR3 bases are TGTGCCAGCAGCTCCTCTGCTAGCGAACACATTCAGTACTTC.

This clonotype was seen repeatedly, ten times or more. This chain uses TRBV20-1 with TRBJ2-7; D remains ambiguous. Looked up from germline, CDR1 is DFQATT and CDR2 is SNEGSKA (reference sequence). This CDR3 comprises 13 residues. The V and J ends lost 0 bases and 0 bases respectively, with 6 bases between them. CDR3 DNA sequence: TGCAGTGCTAGAGACCCGAGCTCCTACGAGCAGTACTTC. Translating gives CSARDPSSYEQYF.

This clonotype was recorded a few times. V and J are TRBV18 and TRBJ2-7, with D tentatively TRBD2 (5 bases). The CDR3 is made up of 16 amino acids. Germline loops: CDR1 KGHSH, CDR2 LQKENI. Trimming cost V 3 bases and J 0 bases, with 15 bases left between them. The CDR3 region is CASSPGLPADSYEQYF. CDR3 DNA: TGTGCCAGCTCACCCGGACTGCCCGCAGACTCCTACGAGCAGTACTTC.

The sample holds a few counts of this clonotype. This chain joins TRBV6-5 and TRBJ2-5; D gene uncertain. This CDR3 spans 13 amino acids. The V end lost 0 bases, the J end lost 6 bases, and 8 bases lay between the germline ends. From germline, CDR1 is MNHEY and CDR2 SVGAGI. Here the CDR3 DNA reads TGTGCCAGCAGTTACTCCAGGCTTCAGACCCAGTACTTC. Translated: CASSYSRLQTQYF.

This chain joins TRBV2 and TRBJ2-5; 8 nucleotides agree with TRBD2. J was trimmed by 6 bases and V by 7 bases; bases with no gene match: 10. Germline CDR1 reads SNHLY; CDR2 reads FYNNEI. The CDR3 contains 14 residues. CDR3 loop: CASTQTGGRKTQYF. In nucleotides, the CDR3 is TGTGCCAGCACCCAAACGGGGGGGAGGAAGACCCAGTACTTC.

V gene TRBV3-1 combines with J gene TRBJ2-5; 9 nucleotides match TRBD1. Unmatched junction bases numbered 5, after V lost 0 bases and J lost 0 bases. Per germline, CDR1 LGHDT and CDR2 YNNKEL (reference sequence). CDR3 length: 17 residues. The DNA of the CDR3 is TGTGCCAGCAGCCAAGATAAGGGACAGGGCTACCAAGAGACCCAGTACTTC. Its translation is CASSQDKGQGYQETQYF.

The CDR3 here is CASNPGLAGGQSSYNEQFF. In nucleotides, the CDR3 is TGCGCCAGCAACCCGGGACTAGCGGGAGGGCAGAGCTCCTACAATGAGCAGTTCTTC. The V and J genes are TRBV5-1 and TRBJ2-1; 16 bases match TRBD2. The germline CDR1 and CDR2 sequences are SGHRS and YFSETQ. The length of the CDR3 is 19 residues. Losses at the gene ends were 6 bases for V and 0 bases for J; bases not matched to a gene: 9.

This clonotype was seen at least ten times. CDR3 in amino acids: CASSQQRGTYEQYF. In nucleotides, the CDR3 is TGCGCCAGCAGCCAACAGCGGGGCACCTACGAGCAGTACTTC. This chain links TRBV4-1 with TRBJ2-7; 7 nucleotides match TRBD2. J gave up 2 bases and V 2 bases, and 3 bases lay outside the gene matches. Germline V gene data show CDR1 as MGHRA and CDR2 as YSYEKL. The CDR3 is 14 residues long.

The table lists this clonotype with a few counts. The rearrangement uses TRBV20-1 and TRBJ1-2, with a possible D match to TRBD1 (5 bases). Per the germline V gene, CDR1 is DFQATT and CDR2 is SNEGSKA (reference sequence). Trimming removed 5 bases at V and 2 bases at J, with 12 bases between. This CDR3 has 13 residues. The CDR3 sequence: CSAVGGGNYGYTF. CDR3 coding DNA: TGCAGTGCTGTTGGGGGGGGAAACTATGGCTACACCTTC.

Points on this clonotype: The junction departs from germline at one end; a sequencing error may be responsible. This chain connects TRBV7-6 to TRBJ2-1, with 14 bases that match TRBD2. CDR3 length: 20 residues. CDR1 SGHVS and CDR2 FNYEAQ come from the germline V gene. CDR3 sequence (DNA): TGTGCCAGCAGCTTAGTAGGAGGGACTAGCGGGAGAAGATCCTACAATAAGCAGTTCTTC. As protein: CASSLVGGTSGRRSYNKQFF.

This clonotype was picked up a small number of times. V and J are TRBV7-2 and TRBJ2-5, with 8 positions matching TRBD1. The CDR3 consists of 15 residues. With 4 bases clipped from V and 3 bases from J, the junction kept 7 bases outside the gene matches. Germline V gene sequence: CDR1 SGHTA, CDR2 FQGNSA. The CDR3: CASSSAGTGKETQYF. As DNA, the CDR3 is TGTGCCAGCAGCTCCGCCGGGACAGGCAAAGAGACCCAGTACTTC.

This chain uses TRBV11-2 with TRBJ2-1; maybe TRBD2 (6 bases). Germline V CDR1 and CDR2: SGHAT, FQNNGV. The CDR3 loop spans 15 amino acids. The V end was cut by 6 bases, the J end by 9 bases, with 21 bases between. CDR3 region: CASSSGDSRGSEQFF. The CDR3 coding sequence is TGTGCCAGCAGTTCGGGGGACTCAAGAGGCTCTGAGCAGTTCTTC.

This chain connects TRBV18 to TRBJ2-7; D possibly uses TRBD1 or TRBD2 (6 bases each). The germline V and J ends were trimmed by 2 bases and 4 bases, with 12 bases remaining between them. This CDR3 is 14 amino acids long. CDR1 and CDR2 from the germline V gene are KGHSH and LQKENI. The CDR3 coding sequence is TGTGCCAGCTCACCAATGGGGGGCAGATACGAGCAGTACTTC. Its translation: CASSPMGGRYEQYF.

The CDR3 nucleotides read TGCGCCAGCAGCGCCCGACAGGGTTCTTCGTACGAGCAGTACTTC. Translated: CASSARQGSSYEQYF. The V and J genes are TRBV5-1 and TRBJ2-7; 7 bases agree with TRBD1. CDR3 length equals 15 residues. Germline V gene sequence: CDR1 SGHRS, CDR2 YFSETQ. J lost 4 bases, V lost 4 bases, and 11 bases had no gene match.

Details on this clonotype: An end of the junction differs from the germline gene, which may be a read error. The chain has TRBV5-1 and TRBJ2-3, with TRBD2 as a possible D gene (5 bases). CDR3 length: 12 amino acids. Germline V gene lookup returns CDR1 SGHRS and CDR2 YFSETQ. CDR3 protein: CAGSPRGDTQYF. As DNA, the CDR3 is TGCGCCGGCAGCCCTCGCGGGGATACGCAGTATTTT.

As DNA, the CDR3 is TGTGCCAGCAGTGGGGCTTTGGGGTTTGATGAAAAACTGTTTTTT. This codes for CASSGALGFDEKLFF. The V call is TRBV6-1, the J call TRBJ1-4; D remains ambiguous. Trimming removed 4 bases at V and 6 bases at J, with 15 bases between. The length of the CDR3 is 15 residues. Looked up from germline, CDR1 is MNHNS and CDR2 is SASEGT.

The chain employs TRBV28 and TRBJ1-5; perhaps TRBD1 as D (5 bases). The CDR3 spans 15 residues. V lost 2 bases and J lost 0, with 8 bases in between. Per germline, CDR1 MDHEN and CDR2 SYDVKM. This chain's CDR3 is CASSLKGHSNQPQHF. CDR3 DNA: TGTGCCAGCAGTTTAAAGGGGCATAGCAATCAGCCCCAGCATTTT. Filled out from reference TRBV28 and TRBJ1-5, the complete variable domain reads DVKVTQSSRYLVKRTGEKVFLECVQDMDHENMFWYRQDPGLGLRLIYFSYDVKMKEKGDIPEGYSVSREKKERFSLILESASTNQTSMYLCASSLKGHSNQPQHFGDGTRLSIL.

This chain links TRBV2 with TRBJ2-3; 12 bases map to TRBD2. CDR3 length: 17 amino acids. Germline loops: CDR1 SNHLY, CDR2 FYNNEI. With V trimmed by 8 bases and J by 5 bases, 14 bases remained unmatched. The DNA of the CDR3 is TGTGCCAGCTGGCTAGCGGGAGGGCTAATAGGTCGAGATACGCAGTATTTT. It encodes CASWLAGGLIGRDTQYF. The variable domain in full, with the rest retrieved from reference TRBV2 and TRBJ2-3, is EPEVTQTPSHQVTQMGQEVILRCVPISNHLYFYWYRQILGQKVEFLVSFYNNEISEKSEIFDDQFSVERPDGSNFTLKIRSTKLEDSAMYFCASWLAGGLIGRDTQYFGPGTRLTVL.

Many counts were recorded for this clonotype. The genes are TRBV12-3 or TRBV12-4 and TRBJ1-5; possibly TRBD1 for D (5 bases). V was pared by 3 bases and J by 2 bases, with 8 bases between. The CDR3 is made up of 14 amino acids. CDR3 in amino acids: CASSFAGGNQPQHF. The CDR3 DNA follows: TGTGCCAGCAGTTTTGCGGGGGGCAATCAGCCCCAGCATTTT.

In its sample, this clonotype was seen a few times. The chain joins TRBV7-9 to TRBJ2-1; 13 positions match TRBD2. CDR3 length equals 16 residues. Germline CDR1 reads SEHNR; CDR2 reads FQNEAQ (reference sequence). The J segment lost 6 bases and the V segment lost 4 bases, leaving 6 bases of the junction unmatched. Here the CDR3 reads CASSSRTSGSLNEQFF. The CDR3 DNA reads as TGTGCCAGCAGCTCTCGGACTAGCGGGAGTCTCAATGAGCAGTTCTTC.

This clonotype showed up just a few times. This chain joins TRBV5-1 and TRBJ1-6; D perhaps matches TRBD1 (6 bases). This CDR3 comprises 15 residues. Looked up from germline, CDR1 is SGHRS and CDR2 is YFSETQ. Trimming took 4 bases from V and 8 from J, leaving 16 bases between them. CDR3 amino acids: CASSPWGQPDSPLHF. CDR3 sequence (DNA): TGCGCCAGCAGCCCGTGGGGGCAGCCGGATTCACCCCTCCACTTT.

This clonotype has only a few counts. This sequence joins TRBV7-9 and TRBJ1-2, with D tentatively TRBD1 (5 bases). Germline V gives CDR1 SEHNR, CDR2 FQNEAQ (reference sequence). V was cut by 3 bases and J by 11 bases, with 16 bases left in between. The CDR3 contains 13 residues. The CDR3 sequence is CASSFRRDLSYTF. CDR3 DNA: TGTGCCAGCAGCTTTAGGAGGGACCTGAGTTACACCTTC.

This clonotype was detected only a few times. The chain links TRBV2 to TRBJ1-1, with 10 bases lining up with TRBD1. The CDR3 runs 13 residues. Germline CDR1 SNHLY, CDR2 FYNNEI. V was clipped by 11 bases and J by 5 bases; unmatched bases: 8. DNA for the CDR3: TGTGCCGGAAGGACAGGGGGAAGGACTGAAGCTTTCTTT. Translating it yields CAGRTGGRTEAFF.